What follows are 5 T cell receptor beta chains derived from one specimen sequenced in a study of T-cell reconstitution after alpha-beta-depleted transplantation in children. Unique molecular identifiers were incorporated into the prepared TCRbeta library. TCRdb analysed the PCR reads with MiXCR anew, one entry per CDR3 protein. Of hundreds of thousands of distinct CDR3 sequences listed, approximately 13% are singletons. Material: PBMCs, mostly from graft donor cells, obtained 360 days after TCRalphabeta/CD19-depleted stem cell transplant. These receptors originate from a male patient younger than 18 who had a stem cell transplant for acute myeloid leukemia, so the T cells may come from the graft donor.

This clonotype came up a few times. The CDR3 here is CASSQPGQGRAGELFF. The DNA for the CDR3 is TGTGCCAGCAGCCAACCGGGACAGGGGCGGGCCGGGGAGCTGTTTTTT. The genes are TRBV4-2 and TRBJ2-2, with 10 bases aligning to TRBD1. The germline V gene encodes CDR1 LGHNA and CDR2 YNFKEQ. V trimming: 2 bases; J trimming: 6 bases; junction bases outside the gene matches: 6. The CDR3 totals 16 residues.

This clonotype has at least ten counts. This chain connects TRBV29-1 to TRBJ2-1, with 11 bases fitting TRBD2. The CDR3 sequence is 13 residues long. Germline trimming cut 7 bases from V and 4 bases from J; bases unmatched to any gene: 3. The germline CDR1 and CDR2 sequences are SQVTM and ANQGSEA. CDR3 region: CSASGRLYNEQFF. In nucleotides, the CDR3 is TGCAGCGCTAGCGGGAGGCTTTACAATGAGCAGTTCTTC.

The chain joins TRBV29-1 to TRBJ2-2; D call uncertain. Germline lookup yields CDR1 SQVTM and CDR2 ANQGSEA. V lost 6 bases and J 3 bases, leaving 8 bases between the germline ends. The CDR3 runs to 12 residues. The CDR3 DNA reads TGCAGCGTCGTATCTTACACCGGGGAGCTGTTTTTT. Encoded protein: CSVVSYTGELFF.

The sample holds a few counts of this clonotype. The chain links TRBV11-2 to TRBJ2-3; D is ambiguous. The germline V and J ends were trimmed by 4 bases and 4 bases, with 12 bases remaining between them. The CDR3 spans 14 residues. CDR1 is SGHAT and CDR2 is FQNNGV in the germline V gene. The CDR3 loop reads CASSSIPKPDTQYF. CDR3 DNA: TGTGCCAGCAGCTCTATCCCCAAACCAGATACGCAGTATTTT.

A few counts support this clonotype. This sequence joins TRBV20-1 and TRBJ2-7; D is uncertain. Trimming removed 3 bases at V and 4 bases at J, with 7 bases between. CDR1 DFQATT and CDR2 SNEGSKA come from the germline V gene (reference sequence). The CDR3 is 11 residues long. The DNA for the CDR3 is TGCAGTGCTAGCGTTGAATACGAGCAGTACTTC. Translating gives CSASVEYEQYF.